The following is a T cell receptor (beta chain) sequence with its context. The protocol was immunoSEQ multiplex PCR, while the TCRdb copy is restricted to in-frame clones and leaves out a portion. Altogether roughly 48,000 clones are present, around three quarters being singletons, with the ten largest covering approximately 4.8%. The data were obtained in a study of T cells in localized non-small cell lung cancer. CDR3 length: 13 residues. The germline gives CDR1 SGHDN, CDR2 FVKESK. Between the trimmed V and J ends, which lost 2 bases and 7 bases, there was a span of 11 bases. The receptor comes from a woman aged 35 to 70 with stage II lung adenocarcinoma. The chain recombines TRBV14 with TRBJ1-2; D is undetermined. Sequencing used PBMCs, obtained before any cancer treatment. In DNA form, the CDR3 reads TGTGCCAGCAGCCAAACCCTTTTGGGTGGCTACACCTTC. Its protein product is CASSQTLLGGYTF.